Below, one TCR beta chain is given with its context. Its antigen remains unidentified. The data were taken from a study of cytomegalovirus exposure and HLA in healthy donors. It was with 60 Vbeta and 13 Jbeta primers that the PCR ran. Sequencing was performed with immunoSEQ multiplex PCR; in TCRdb, only in-frame clones are kept and a portion is missing. Of nearly 110,000 clones detected, roughly 82% appear once; the ten largest clones hold 1.6%. V was pared by 9 bases and J by 2 bases, with 10 bases between. Germline assignment: CDR1 LNHDA and CDR2 SQIVND (reference sequence). The CDR3 extends over 12 amino acids. Overall study results and limits: The Asian-associated ancestry cluster reportedly had fewer N-insertions than the roughly 670-donor mean in a later analysis. Presence/absence analyses rested on an assumption that sequencing depth was roughly uniform across donors. Researchers counted roughly 160 TCR beta chains as cytomegalovirus-associated.

This receptor was obtained from a man aged 50 to 60 in good health and CMV-seronegative. The genes are TRBV19 and TRBJ2-5; a weak D match, TRBD2 (5 bases). The specimen was PBMCs. The CDR3 loop is CASGRGQETQYF. In DNA, the CDR3 is TGTGCCAGCGGACGGGGACAAGAGACCCAGTACTTC.